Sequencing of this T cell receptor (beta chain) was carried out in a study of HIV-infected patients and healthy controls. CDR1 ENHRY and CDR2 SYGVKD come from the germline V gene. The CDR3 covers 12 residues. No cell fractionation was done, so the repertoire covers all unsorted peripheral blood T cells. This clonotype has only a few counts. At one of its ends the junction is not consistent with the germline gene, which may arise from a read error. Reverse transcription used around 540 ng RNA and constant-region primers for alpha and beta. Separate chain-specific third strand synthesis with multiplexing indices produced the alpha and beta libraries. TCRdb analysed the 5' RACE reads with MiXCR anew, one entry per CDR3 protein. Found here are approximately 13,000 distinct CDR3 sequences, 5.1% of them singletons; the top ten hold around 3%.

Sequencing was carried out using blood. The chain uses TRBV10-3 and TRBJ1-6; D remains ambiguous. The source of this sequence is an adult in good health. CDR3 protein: CAISGNNSPLHF. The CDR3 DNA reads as TGTGCCATCAGTGGTAATAACTCACCCCTCCACTTT.